This T cell receptor (beta chain) was captured in a study of CD8+ T cells in alopecia areata. Trimming took 1 base from V and 5 from J, leaving 8 bases between them. The germline V gene encodes CDR1 SNHLY and CDR2 FYNNEI. The CDR3 extends over 14 amino acids. RNA extraction was followed by reverse transcription into cDNA, which acted as the sequencing template. Here immunoSEQ multiplex PCR was the method, and the copy in TCRdb shows in-frame clones only, minus some. This sample has fewer than 200,000 clones, with over 50% found just once. The source of this sequence is a human donor with alopecia areata. The material sequenced was CD4+ T cells sorted from blood, taken at week 0. The gene calls are TRBV2 and TRBJ2-2; no clear D gene. Written as DNA, the CDR3 is TGTGCCAGCAGTGAAGATCAGGTGACCGGGGAGCTGTTTTTT. This translates into CASSEDQVTGELFF.